This is a list of T cell receptor beta chains from one sample in a study of cytomegalovirus exposure and HLA in healthy donors. Clones were read by immunoSEQ multiplex PCR, and TCRdb kept only the in-frame ones, dropping some. The sample contains roughly 200,000 clones, around 78% of which appear only once. The sample consisted of PBMCs. The origin of the receptors is a man aged 25-40 years in good health and CMV-seronegative. CDR3s include the opening cysteine and the closing phenylalanine or tryptophan. D genes are given only for firm matches. Some rows have no size entry. The others give once, few or many, or a class for an expanded clone.

size	D	V	J	DNA	CDR3
.	.	TRBV6-6	TRBJ1-5	TGTGCCAGCAGTTCCCCAACAGGGAGGCCCCAGCATTTT	CASSSPTGRPQHF
.	.	TRBV10-2	TRBJ2-3	TGCGCCAGCAGTGAACAGGGGACTAGCACAGATACGCAGTATTTT	CASSEQGTSTDTQYF
.	.	TRBV9	TRBJ2-7	TGTGCCAGCAGCGTAGGCAGAGGTGCGTCCTACGAGCAGTACTTC	CASSVGRGASYEQYF
.	TRBD1	TRBV15	TRBJ2-7	TGTGCCACCAGCAGAGGAAGGACAGGGGGCATCTACGAGCAGTACTTC	CATSRGRTGGIYEQYF
.	TRBD1	TRBV7-8	TRBJ2-4	TGTGCCAGCAGCTTAGGTGGACAGGAAAAAAACATTCAGTACTTC	CASSLGGQEKNIQYF
.	.	TRBV11-2	TRBJ2-3	TGTGCCAGCAGCTTAGTGAGCGGGCCTACGCAGTATTTT	CASSLVSGPTQYF
.	TRBD1	TRBV9	TRBJ2-2	TGTGCCAGCAGCGTAGCTGGACAGGGTACCACCGGGGAGCTGTTTTTT	CASSVAGQGTTGELFF
.	.	TRBV28	TRBJ1-2	TGTGCCAGTGGACAGTTTGGCTACACCTTC	CASGQFGYTF
.	TRBD2	TRBV10-3	TRBJ2-7	TGTGCCATCAAAGGGACTAGCGAAGCCTACGAGCAGTACTTC	CAIKGTSEAYEQYF
.	.	TRBV9	TRBJ2-7	TGTGCCAGCGGTGGGGCTCAGTACGAGCAGTACTTC	CASGGAQYEQYF
once	.	TRBV18	TRBJ1-2	TGTGCCAGCCTATCCGACCCCAGGGGCCTCTATGGCTACACCTTC	CASLSDPRGLYGYTF
.	.	TRBV7-9	TRBJ1-2	TGTGCCAGCAGCATCAGGGTCGATAACTATGGCTACACCTTC	CASSIRVDNYGYTF
once	TRBD1	TRBV7-9	TRBJ1-3	TGTGCCAGCTTAGCCGTGGACAGGGATGGAAACACCATATATTTT	CASLAVDRDGNTIYF
once	.	TRBV10-1	TRBJ1-5	TGCGCCAGCAGTGAGGAGAGTTATAGCAATCAGCCCCAGCATTTT	CASSEESYSNQPQHF
.	.	TRBV6-1	TRBJ2-7	TGTGCCAGCAGGAAACCAGGGTATCGCGAGCAGTACTTC	CASRKPGYREQYF
.	TRBD2	TRBV27	TRBJ2-7	TGTGCCAGCAAAAAGAGGAGTCCGGGACCGAGACTAGCGGGAGCCTACGAGCAGTACTTC	CASKKRSPGPRLAGAYEQYF
.	TRBD1	TRBV10-1	TRBJ2-7	TGCGCCAGCAGACCGGGACAGGGCCCCTACGAGCAGTACTTC	CASRPGQGPYEQYF